These 7 T cell receptor beta chains were sequenced from one sample in a study of blood T cell repertoires in COVID-19 (dated by TCRdb to the early 2020s). The library was built by means of the immunoSEQ multiplex PCR assay. TCRdb limited this immuneACCESS table to in-frame rearrangements with V and J called. A share of clones is missing; checked studies link under half to unresolved V genes, and the rest is unexplained. In this sample the table shows around 250,000 clones, around four fifths of which occur a single time. The top ten clones comprise 4.6% of the sample. The sequencing sample was made of peripheral blood. Every receptor here comes from a man aged 60-69 years who had recovered from COVID-19.

The chain employs TRBV28 and TRBJ1-1; 10 nucleotides line up with TRBD1. The CDR3 sequence is 15 residues long. J gave up 4 bases and V 5 bases, and 7 bases lay outside the gene matches. CDR1 MDHEN and CDR2 SYDVKM come from the germline V gene. The CDR3 spells CASSKFGTGVTEAFF. CDR3 in DNA: TGTGCCAGCAGTAAATTCGGGACAGGGGTCACTGAAGCTTTCTTT.

V and J are TRBV6-5 and TRBJ1-4; 10 positions agree with TRBD1. V lost 5 bases and J lost 5; bases outside the gene matches: 5. The germline V gene has CDR1 MNHEY and CDR2 SVGAGI. This CDR3 has 15 residues. The CDR3 DNA follows: TGTGCCAGCAGTAGACAGGGGGCTTTAAATGAAAAACTGTTTTTT. Translating it yields CASSRQGALNEKLFF.

This chain connects TRBV6-5 to TRBJ1-6; 7 bases are shared with TRBD1. From germline, CDR1 is MNHEY and CDR2 SVGAGI. J lost 11 bases, V lost 0 bases, and 7 bases had no gene match. The CDR3 is 15 residues long. CDR3 nucleotide sequence: TGTGCCAGCAGTTACTCGCGCAGGGGGTTCGCACCCCTCCACTTT. It codes for CASSYSRRGFAPLHF.

This clone was seen just once. The rearrangement joins TRBV2 to TRBJ2-3; 8 nucleotides match TRBD1. The CDR3 is 15 amino acids. Per the germline V gene, CDR1 is SNHLY and CDR2 is FYNNEI. V lost 5 bases and J lost 1; bases outside the gene matches: 5. Here the CDR3 DNA reads TGTGCCAGCAGTTTTACAGGGGGAGGCACAGATACGCAGTATTTT. Its translation: CASSFTGGGTDTQYF.

This sequence joins TRBV7-9 and TRBJ1-1; 8 bases agree with TRBD1. Germline V gene data show CDR1 as SEHNR and CDR2 as FQNEAQ (reference sequence). The CDR3 length is 13 residues. V lost 2 bases and J lost 13; bases outside the gene matches: 9. CDR3 protein: CASSLSSQGAGFF. Here the CDR3 DNA reads TGTGCCAGCAGCTTAAGCAGTCAGGGGGCAGGTTTCTTT.

The CDR3 reads CASSPPGQHNEQFF. The CDR3 DNA is TGTGCCAGCAGTCCACCGGGACAACACAATGAGCAGTTCTTC. The chain uses TRBV27 and TRBJ2-1, with D possibly being TRBD1 (6 bases). This CDR3 region has 14 residues. V lost 5 bases to trimming and J lost 5 bases, with 13 bases between them. Germline-derived CDR1 and CDR2 are MNHEY and SMNVEV (reference sequence).

The chain employs TRBV7-6 and TRBJ1-6; 8 nucleotides align to TRBD1. Unmatched junction bases numbered 8, after V lost 6 bases and J lost 7 bases. The CDR3 has 15 amino acids. Germline loops: CDR1 SGHVS, CDR2 FNYEAQ. The DNA for the CDR3 is TGTGCCAGCAGTCAGGGGGCAGGGTGGAATTCACCCCTCCACTTT. It encodes CASSQGAGWNSPLHF.